Included here is one T cell receptor (beta chain) sequence, with context. Some clones are missing from TCRdb's copy, which holds only in-frame ones; the method was immunoSEQ multiplex PCR. The sample has some 50,000 clones, around 85% seen once. This record comes from a study of T cell responses to AZD1222 COVID-19 vaccine. V was clipped by 1 base and J by 4 bases, with 12 bases between them. Germline V gene data show CDR1 as SGHAT and CDR2 as FQNNGV. The CDR3 length is 15 residues. The material was peripheral blood, obtained on day 0 of MenACWY control vaccination. The V gene is TRBV11-2, the J gene TRBJ2-3; D could derive from TRBD1 or TRBD2 (6 bases each). The receptor comes from an adult in good health. The CDR3: CASSLVGGQADTQYF. DNA of the CDR3: TGTGCCAGCAGCTTAGTTGGGGGGCAGGCAGATACGCAGTATTTT.